What follows describes a single T cell receptor (beta chain). This specimen belongs to a study of PD-1 blockade in classical Hodgkin lymphoma. The protocol was immunoSEQ multiplex PCR, while the TCRdb copy is restricted to in-frame clones and leaves out a portion. The repertoire holds 21,000 or so clones, roughly 75% seen once, with roughly 15% in the top ten. Brentuximab vedotin exposure varied, and every patient relapsed after autologous stem cell transplantation. Patients reached a best response of complete response, partial response or progressive disease. There are 13 residues in the CDR3. Germline CDR1 MNHNY, CDR2 SVGAGI (reference sequence). Trimming removed 7 bases at V and 4 bases at J, with 13 bases between.

The TCR originated in a human donor with classical Hodgkin lymphoma. This sequence joins TRBV6-6 and TRBJ1-2, with D hard to call. The material sequenced was peripheral blood mononuclear cells (PBMCs), taken before the second cycle of nivolumab. The CDR3 is CASTLGRSYGYTF. The CDR3 DNA reads as TGTGCCAGCACCCTCGGCCGCAGCTATGGCTACACCTTC.